These 2 T cell receptor beta chains came from one sample sequenced in a study of identical twins. TCRdb independently ran MiXCR on the 5' RACE reads; one entry per CDR3 protein. The sample records about 890,000 distinct CDR3 sequences, over 9% being singletons. This same sample was also taken into another study, of yellow fever vaccine responses in identical twins.

Specimen: PBMCs. Source of these receptors: a woman aged 18-29 years in good health.

The chain links TRBV6-4 to TRBJ2-1; 8 bases are shared with TRBD2. The CDR3 has 13 amino acids. With V trimmed by 4 bases and J by 6 bases, 2 bases remained unmatched. The germline V gene has CDR1 MRHNA and CDR2 SNTAGT. The CDR3 reads CASSAGTSNEQFF. Written as DNA, the CDR3 is TGTGCCAGCAGTGCCGGGACTAGCAATGAGCAGTTCTTC.

This clonotype has a handful of counts. This chain connects TRBV5-5 to TRBJ2-1, with 7 nucleotides matching TRBD1. The V segment lost 4 bases and the J segment 15 bases; nucleotides outside the gene matches: 7. The CDR3 has 11 amino acids. Germline assignment: CDR1 SGHKS and CDR2 YYEKEE (reference sequence). CDR3 in amino acids: CASSLKDRLFF. CDR3 sequence (DNA): TGTGCCAGCAGCCTAAAGGACAGGCTGTTCTTC. Complete variable domain (other parts from reference TRBV5-5 and TRBJ2-1): DAGVTQSPTHLIKTRGQQVTLRCSPISGHKSVSWYQQVLGQGPQFIFQYYEKEERGRGNFPDRFSARQFPNYSSELNVNALLLGDSALYLCASSLKDRLFFGPGTRLTVL.